This is a list of T cell receptor beta chains from one sample in a study of cytomegalovirus exposure and HLA in healthy donors. Generated by immunoSEQ multiplex PCR, the TCRdb table keeps only in-frame clones and is missing some. This repertoire shows roughly 130,000 clones, about 80% found once; its top ten account for 1% to 1.5%. The sample consisted of PBMCs. The receptors shown here come from a girl under 10 years old in good health and CMV-seronegative. Both conserved end residues are part of each CDR3. The order of the fields is clone size, V gene, CDR3 length, J gene, D gene, CDR3 DNA, CDR3 protein. D genes are given only for firm matches. The size field is filled for only some rows; it gives once, few, many or a size class.

clone size: .
V gene: TRBV18
CDR3 length: 16
J gene: TRBJ1-6
D gene: TRBD1
CDR3 DNA: TGTGCCAGCTCACCGCCGACAGGGTTCGGGAATTCACCCCTCCACTTT
CDR3 protein: CASSPPTGFGNSPLHF

clone size: .
V gene: TRBV7-9
CDR3 length: 14
J gene: TRBJ2-7
D gene: TRBD2
CDR3 DNA: TGTGCCAGCAGCTTAGGGGCGGGGGGCTACGAGCAGTACTTC
CDR3 protein: CASSLGAGGYEQYF

clone size: once
V gene: TRBV30
CDR3 length: 15
J gene: TRBJ2-1
D gene: .
CDR3 DNA: TGTGCCTGGAGGGGCGCAGGGCGTTACGACAATGAGCAGTTCTTC
CDR3 protein: CAWRGAGRYDNEQFF

clone size: .
V gene: TRBV18
CDR3 length: 15
J gene: TRBJ1-3
D gene: .
CDR3 DNA: TGTGCCAGCTCACCAAAGAGCGACTCTGGAAACACCATATATTTT
CDR3 protein: CASSPKSDSGNTIYF

clone size: .
V gene: TRBV7-9
CDR3 length: 16
J gene: TRBJ2-1
D gene: TRBD2
CDR3 DNA: TGTGCCAGCAGCTCCTTGACTAGCGGGAACTACAATGAGCAGTTCTTC
CDR3 protein: CASSSLTSGNYNEQFF

clone size: .
V gene: TRBV5-4
CDR3 length: 14
J gene: TRBJ2-3
D gene: TRBD2
CDR3 DNA: TGTGCCGGACGACACGGGGGGACGGGTGATACGCAGTATTTT
CDR3 protein: CAGRHGGTGDTQYF

clone size: few
V gene: TRBV19
CDR3 length: 15
J gene: TRBJ2-1
D gene: TRBD2
CDR3 DNA: TGTGCCAGTAGTGCGACTAGCGGCTCCTACAATGAGCAGTTCTTC
CDR3 protein: CASSATSGSYNEQFF

clone size: once
V gene: TRBV11-1
CDR3 length: 14
J gene: TRBJ1-2
D gene: TRBD1
CDR3 DNA: TGTGCCAGCAGCCCGTGGACAGGAGGTGGTGGCTACACCTTC
CDR3 protein: CASSPWTGGGGYTF

clone size: .
V gene: TRBV28
CDR3 length: 14
J gene: TRBJ1-2
D gene: TRBD1
CDR3 DNA: TGTGCCAGCACTCGTGACAGGGAGGTTGCTGGCTACACCTTC
CDR3 protein: CASTRDREVAGYTF

clone size: .
V gene: TRBV4-1
CDR3 length: 14
J gene: TRBJ2-1
D gene: TRBD2
CDR3 DNA: TGCGCCAGCAGCCTATCGGGACTAGGGGGTGAGCAGTTCTTC
CDR3 protein: CASSLSGLGGEQFF

clone size: .
V gene: TRBV29-1
CDR3 length: 12
J gene: TRBJ2-7
D gene: .
CDR3 DNA: TGCAGCGTTGAAGATTTTCGGTACGAGCAGTACTTC
CDR3 protein: CSVEDFRYEQYF

clone size: .
V gene: TRBV27
CDR3 length: 11
J gene: TRBJ1-2
D gene: .
CDR3 DNA: TGTGCCAGCGGCAGAAACTATGGCTACACCTTC
CDR3 protein: CASGRNYGYTF

clone size: .
V gene: TRBV27
CDR3 length: 15
J gene: TRBJ2-2
D gene: TRBD1
CDR3 DNA: TGTGCCAGCAGCTCCAGGGGGCCCTGGACCGGGGAGCTGTTTTTT
CDR3 protein: CASSSRGPWTGELFF

clone size: .
V gene: TRBV7-3
CDR3 length: 17
J gene: TRBJ2-3
D gene: TRBD2
CDR3 DNA: TGTGCCAGCAGCCTCTTAGGGCTAGCGGGGGGGCCGGATACGCAGTATTTT
CDR3 protein: CASSLLGLAGGPDTQYF

clone size: .
V gene: TRBV18
CDR3 length: 15
J gene: TRBJ1-2
D gene: TRBD1
CDR3 DNA: TGTGCCAGCTCTCGTCCCGGGACAGGGGGCTATGGCTACACCTTC
CDR3 protein: CASSRPGTGGYGYTF

clone size: .
V gene: TRBV30
CDR3 length: 15
J gene: TRBJ1-4
D gene: .
CDR3 DNA: TGTGCCTGGAGTGTAGGTTGGAGGGAGGGTGAAAAACTGTTTTTT
CDR3 protein: CAWSVGWREGEKLFF

clone size: .
V gene: TRBV5-4
CDR3 length: 17
J gene: TRBJ2-1
D gene: TRBD2
CDR3 DNA: TGTGCCAGCAGACAGAATATAGCGGGAGTTTCCTACAATGAGCAGTTCTTC
CDR3 protein: CASRQNIAGVSYNEQFF

clone size: .
V gene: TRBV6-5
CDR3 length: 16
J gene: TRBJ1-6
D gene: TRBD1
CDR3 DNA: TGTGCCAGCAGTTACTACGGACAGGGATATAATTCACCCCTCCACTTT
CDR3 protein: CASSYYGQGYNSPLHF

clone size: .
V gene: TRBV5-1
CDR3 length: 12
J gene: TRBJ2-5
D gene: .
CDR3 DNA: TGCGCCAGCAGCTTGGCAGGAGAGACCCAGTACTTC
CDR3 protein: CASSLAGETQYF

clone size: .
V gene: TRBV28
CDR3 length: 18
J gene: TRBJ2-1
D gene: TRBD2
CDR3 DNA: TGTGCCAGCAGTTTCCGGGACAGGGGACTAGCGGGAGTGGGTGAGCAGTTCTTC
CDR3 protein: CASSFRDRGLAGVGEQFF

clone size: .
V gene: TRBV6-5
CDR3 length: 14
J gene: TRBJ2-1
D gene: .
CDR3 DNA: TGTGCCAGCAGTACCGGGTCATCCTACAATGAGCAGTTCTTC
CDR3 protein: CASSTGSSYNEQFF

clone size: few
V gene: TRBV4-1
CDR3 length: 15
J gene: TRBJ2-4
D gene: .
CDR3 DNA: TGCGCCAGCAGCCAAGGTCAGTTAGCCAAAAACATTCAGTACTTC
CDR3 protein: CASSQGQLAKNIQYF

clone size: .
V gene: TRBV9
CDR3 length: 15
J gene: TRBJ2-3
D gene: TRBD2
CDR3 DNA: TGTGCCAGCAGCGTAGAGCGGGGGACTGGTCATACGCAGTATTTT
CDR3 protein: CASSVERGTGHTQYF

clone size: few
V gene: TRBV5-4
CDR3 length: 14
J gene: TRBJ1-4
D gene: TRBD1
CDR3 DNA: TGTGCCAGCAGCTTGACAGGGGGCGAAGAAAAACTGTTTTTT
CDR3 protein: CASSLTGGEEKLFF

clone size: .
V gene: TRBV2
CDR3 length: 13
J gene: TRBJ2-5
D gene: .
CDR3 DNA: TGTGCCAGCGAAGGGACAATCCAAGAGACCCAGTACTTC
CDR3 protein: CASEGTIQETQYF

clone size: .
V gene: TRBV19
CDR3 length: 13
J gene: TRBJ1-4
D gene: .
CDR3 DNA: TGTGCCAGTAGTATAACCCGGGACCGGGGACTATTTTTT
CDR3 protein: CASSITRDRGLFF

clone size: .
V gene: TRBV5-1
CDR3 length: 16
J gene: TRBJ1-1
D gene: TRBD1
CDR3 DNA: TGCGCCAGCAGCTTATCGGGACAGGGGATGAACACTGAAGCTTTCTTT
CDR3 protein: CASSLSGQGMNTEAFF

clone size: .
V gene: TRBV2
CDR3 length: 15
J gene: TRBJ2-2
D gene: TRBD1
CDR3 DNA: TGTGCCACCAGGGGGCGTGTATGGAACACCGGGGAGCTGTTTTTT
CDR3 protein: CATRGRVWNTGELFF

clone size: .
V gene: TRBV11-2
CDR3 length: 14
J gene: TRBJ2-7
D gene: .
CDR3 DNA: TGTGCCAGCAGCTTATGGGGGAGGGGGGACGAGCAGTACTTC
CDR3 protein: CASSLWGRGDEQYF

clone size: once
V gene: TRBV28
CDR3 length: 14
J gene: TRBJ2-7
D gene: TRBD1
CDR3 DNA: TGTGCCAGCACCTTACAGGGGAATTCCTACGAGCAGTACTTC
CDR3 protein: CASTLQGNSYEQYF

clone size: .
V gene: TRBV7-2
CDR3 length: 14
J gene: TRBJ2-1
D gene: TRBD1
CDR3 DNA: TGTGCCAGCAGCTCAGACAGGGGTATGAATGAGCAGTTCTTC
CDR3 protein: CASSSDRGMNEQFF

clone size: .
V gene: TRBV29-1
CDR3 length: 15
J gene: TRBJ2-3
D gene: TRBD2
CDR3 DNA: TGCAGCGCGACTAGCGGGGGGGCCCTCGCAGATACGCAGTATTTT
CDR3 protein: CSATSGGALADTQYF

clone size: .
V gene: TRBV25-1
CDR3 length: 15
J gene: TRBJ2-3
D gene: .
CDR3 DNA: TGTGCCAGCAGTGAATGGAGGGGCAGCACAGATACGCAGTATTTT
CDR3 protein: CASSEWRGSTDTQYF

clone size: .
V gene: TRBV5-5
CDR3 length: 17
J gene: TRBJ2-1
D gene: .
CDR3 DNA: TGTGCCAGCAGCTTGTTTCTAGCGAGGGGTGATGACAATGAGCAGTTCTTC
CDR3 protein: CASSLFLARGDDNEQFF

clone size: once
V gene: TRBV4-1
CDR3 length: 16
J gene: TRBJ1-3
D gene: .
CDR3 DNA: TGCGCCAGCAGCCAGGCCAATGGGGGCACTGGAAACACCATATATTTT
CDR3 protein: CASSQANGGTGNTIYF

clone size: .
V gene: TRBV2
CDR3 length: 13
J gene: TRBJ2-1
D gene: .
CDR3 DNA: TGTGCCAGCAGACAGAGCTCCTACAATGAGCAGTTCTTC
CDR3 protein: CASRQSSYNEQFF

clone size: .
V gene: TRBV2
CDR3 length: 15
J gene: TRBJ2-3
D gene: TRBD2
CDR3 DNA: TGTGCCAGCCATGCAACTAGCGGAGGAGATGATACGCAGTATTTT
CDR3 protein: CASHATSGGDDTQYF